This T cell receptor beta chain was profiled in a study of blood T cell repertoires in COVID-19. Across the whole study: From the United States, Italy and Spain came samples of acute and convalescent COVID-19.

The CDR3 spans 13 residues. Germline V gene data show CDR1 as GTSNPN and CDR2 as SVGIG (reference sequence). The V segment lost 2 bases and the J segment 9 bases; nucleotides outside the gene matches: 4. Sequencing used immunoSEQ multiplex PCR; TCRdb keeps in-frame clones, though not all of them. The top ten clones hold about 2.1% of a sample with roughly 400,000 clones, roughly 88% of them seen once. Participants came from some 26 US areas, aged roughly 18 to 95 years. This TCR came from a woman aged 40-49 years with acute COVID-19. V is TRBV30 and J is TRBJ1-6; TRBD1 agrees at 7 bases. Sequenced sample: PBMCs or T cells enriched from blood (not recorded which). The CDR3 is CAWSLRGTSPLHF. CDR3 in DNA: TGTGCCTGGAGTCTCAGGGGGACTTCACCCCTCCACTTT.